This entry describes one TCR beta chain. As yet, its antigen is unknown. PCR used 60 Vbeta primers and 13 Jbeta primers. Under the authors' procedure: Later work found around 72 million unique TCR beta chains, with approximately 12 million shared. This table comes from immunoSEQ multiplex PCR, and its TCRdb copy is limited to in-frame clones, with some not included. That table gives V, J and clone size, and the DNA gave D and trimming. The sample shows about 150,000 clones, more than 75% of them seen only once. The data were taken from a study of cytomegalovirus exposure and HLA in healthy donors. Study-wide points: There were some V segments, including TRBV6-2 and TRBV6-3, excluded as indistinguishable. The dataset shows that most TCR sequences were rare, while some public TCRs occurred in many donors.

The CDR3 has 16 amino acids. Germline V gives CDR1 MNHEY, CDR2 SVGAGI. V dropped 0 bases and J dropped 0 bases, with 9 bases sitting between them. Sequencing was carried out using PBMCs. The TCR originated in a woman between 40 and 55 years old in good health and CMV-seropositive. V and J are TRBV6-5 and TRBJ1-3; D is unclear. The CDR3 reads CASSYSQDASGNTIYF. The CDR3 DNA follows: TGTGCCAGCAGTTACTCCCAGGATGCCTCTGGAAACACCATATATTTT.